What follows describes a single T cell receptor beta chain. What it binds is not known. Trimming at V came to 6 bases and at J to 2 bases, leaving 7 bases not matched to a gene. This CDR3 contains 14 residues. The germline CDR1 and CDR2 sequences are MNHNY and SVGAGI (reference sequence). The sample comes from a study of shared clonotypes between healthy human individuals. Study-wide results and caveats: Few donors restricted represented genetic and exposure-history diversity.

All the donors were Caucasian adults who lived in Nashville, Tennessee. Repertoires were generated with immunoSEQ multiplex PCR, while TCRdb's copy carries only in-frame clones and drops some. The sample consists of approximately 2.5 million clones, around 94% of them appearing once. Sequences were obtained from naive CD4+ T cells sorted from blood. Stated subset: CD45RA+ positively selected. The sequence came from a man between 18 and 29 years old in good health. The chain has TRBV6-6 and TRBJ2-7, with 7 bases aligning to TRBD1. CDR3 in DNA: TGTGCCAGCAGAGCGACGACAGGGCCCTACGAGCAGTACTTC. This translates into CASRATTGPYEQYF.